This T cell receptor beta chain was captured in a study of CD8+ T cells in alopecia areata. Study overall: Tofacitinib was taken orally by treated patients, and the dose was 5 to 10 mg twice daily.

Per the germline V gene, CDR1 is SGHAT and CDR2 is FQNNGV. The CDR3 length is 15 residues. V dropped 5 bases and J dropped 5; count of bases not matched to a gene: 8. General observations from the study: Among the top 100, expanded CD8+ clones, as well as scalp clonality, were significantly decreased by tofacitinib. Throughout tofacitinib, many expanded lesional clones continued to persist in scalp and blood.

Extraction and reverse transcription of RNA yielded cDNA as the sequencing template. The table came from immunoSEQ multiplex PCR; TCRdb's copy has only in-frame clones and leaves some out. The sample yields roughly 170,000 clones, around 50% seen once. Treatment described: oral pan-JAK inhibitor, 5-10 mg twice daily. Details on this clone: Its cognate antigen is unknown.

This specimen was CD8+ T cells sorted from blood, taken at week 24, from a patient treated with tofacitinib. This TCR came from a human donor with alopecia areata. J is TRBJ2-2 and V is TRBV11-2, with 7 nucleotides matching TRBD1. CDR3 DNA: TGTGCCAGCAGCCACTGGACAGGCAATACCGGGGAGCTGTTTTTT. Translation: CASSHWTGNTGELFF.